One and the same sample provided the 9 T cell receptor beta chains below, sequenced in a study of blood T cell repertoires in COVID-19. The data were produced by immunoSEQ multiplex PCR, yet TCRdb's version contains in-frame clones alone and is incomplete. The repertoire holds 300,000 to 350,000 clones, with 87% as singletons. The sample was PBMCs or T cells enriched from blood (not recorded which). The receptor source for this set is a woman younger than 30 who had recovered from COVID-19.

V gene TRBV9 combines with J gene TRBJ1-1; the D is unclear. The CDR3 has 14 amino acids. From germline, CDR1 is SGDLS and CDR2 YYNGEE. With 0 bases removed from V and 2 bases from J, the gap between germline ends came to 8 bases. The CDR3: CASSVGHRNTEAFF. For the CDR3, the DNA is TGTGCCAGCAGCGTAGGACACAGAAACACTGAAGCTTTCTTT. The full variable domain, rest sourced from reference TRBV9 and TRBJ1-1, is DSGVTQTPKHLITATGQRVTLRCSPRSGDLSVYWYQQSLDQGLQFLIQYYNGEERAKGNILERFSAQQFPDLHSELNLSSLELGDSALYFCASSVGHRNTEAFFGQGTRLTVV.

The V and J genes are TRBV7-2 and TRBJ1-2; D possibly corresponds to TRBD1 (5 bases). Between the trimmed V and J ends, which lost 5 bases and 1 base, there was a span of 14 bases. The length of the CDR3 is 15 residues. In germline, CDR1 is SGHTA, CDR2 FQGNSA. CDR3 amino acids: CASSPTRGSNYGYTF. The CDR3, as DNA: TGTGCCAGCAGCCCTACTCGGGGGAGTAACTATGGCTACACCTTC.

This clone was detected ten times or more. The same CDR3 is also encoded by other DNA sequences in this sample. The V call is TRBV7-9, the J call TRBJ1-2, with D possibly matching TRBD1 (5 bases). Trimming stripped 0 bases from V and 0 bases from J, with 5 bases between. The CDR3 runs to 14 residues. CDR1 is SEHNR and CDR2 is FQNEAQ in the germline V gene (reference sequence). The CDR3 loop reads CASSLATANYGYTF. The CDR3, as DNA: TGTGCCAGCAGCTTAGCGACAGCTAACTATGGCTACACCTTC.

V and J are TRBV7-9 and TRBJ1-4, with TRBD1 matching over 10 bases. This CDR3 has 15 residues. The J segment lost 8 bases and the V segment lost 5 bases, leaving 8 bases of the junction unmatched. The V gene's germline CDR1 is SEHNR and CDR2 FQNEAQ (reference sequence). The CDR3 loop is CASSPPGTGDEKLFF. The CDR3, as DNA: TGTGCCAGCAGCCCCCCCGGGACAGGGGACGAAAAACTGTTTTTT.

The chain is built from TRBV5-1 and TRBJ1-2; TRBD1 aligns across 8 bases. With V trimmed by 4 bases and J by 5 bases, 19 bases remained unmatched. This CDR3 has 18 amino acids. Looked up from germline, CDR1 is SGHRS and CDR2 is YFSETQ. In DNA, the CDR3 is TGCGCCAGCAGCCTCTGGACAGGGCTCAGCGGCGGCTGGTATGGCTACACCTTC. Translation gives CASSLWTGLSGGWYGYTF.

V usage is TRBV20-1 and J usage is TRBJ2-1; maybe TRBD2 (6 bases). Germline V gene data show CDR1 as DFQATT and CDR2 as SNEGSKA (reference sequence). The V and J ends lost 3 bases and 10 bases respectively, with 10 bases between them. CDR3 length: 11 amino acids. The CDR3 DNA follows: TGCAGTGCTAGCGGGAGCGGGGAGCAGTTCTTC. Protein sequence: CSASGSGEQFF.

The rearrangement links TRBV10-3 to TRBJ1-1, with D perhaps TRBD1 (6 bases). The CDR3 is 15 amino acids. The germline V gene has CDR1 ENHRY and CDR2 SYGVKD. V gave up 2 bases and J gave up 1 base, with 11 bases separating them. In DNA, the CDR3 is TGTGCCATCAGTGAGAACGGACAGTGGAACACTGAAGCTTTCTTT. Its protein product is CAISENGQWNTEAFF.

The chain recombines TRBV19 with TRBJ1-5; tentative D call: TRBD1 (6 bases). The V end lost 7 bases, the J end lost 2 bases, and 15 bases lay between the germline ends. The CDR3 has 15 amino acids. Germline CDR1 is LNHDA and CDR2 is SQIVND (reference sequence). The CDR3 loop is CASNVGQMGNQPQHF. The CDR3 nucleotides read TGTGCCAGTAATGTCGGACAGATGGGCAATCAGCCCCAGCATTTT.

The genes are TRBV30 and TRBJ1-1; 9 bases match TRBD1. The CDR3 totals 14 residues. V trimming: 3 bases; J trimming: 3 bases; junction bases outside the gene matches: 5. The V gene's germline CDR1 is GTSNPN and CDR2 SVGIG (reference sequence). DNA of the CDR3: TGTGCCTGGAGGGTTACAGGGGGCTACACTGAAGCTTTCTTT. Translation: CAWRVTGGYTEAFF.